This T cell receptor (beta chain) appears in the sequencing data of a study of blood T cells in healthy people across ages. CDR3 length: 19 residues. The germline V gene encodes CDR1 SGHVS and CDR2 FNYEAQ. J gave up 0 bases and V 2 bases, and 6 bases lay outside the gene matches. Study results and caveats: While age rose, TCR beta diversity per million T cells dropped in a roughly linear way.

Using a J-beta primer mix together with a sample-barcoded 5' primer, a second PCR was run for roughly 6 to 11 cycles. MiXCR, run by TCRdb on the 5' RACE reads, gives a single entry per CDR3 protein. Counted here are approximately 810,000 distinct CDR3 sequences, 25% to 35% occurring once; the ten biggest clones make up 15% to 20%. This clonotype was recorded a few times. Its antigen is unidentified. The sequenced sample consisted of blood. This receptor was obtained from an elderly woman in good health. The chain joins TRBV7-6 to TRBJ2-6, with 11 bases aligning to TRBD2. The CDR3 DNA is TGTGCCAGCAGCTTATGGCTAGCGGGAGGTAGCTCTGGGGCCAACGTCCTGACTTTC. This sequence encodes CASSLWLAGGSSGANVLTF.